This T cell receptor beta chain is drawn from a study of cytomegalovirus exposure and HLA in healthy donors. V lost 2 bases to trimming and J lost 4 bases, with 12 bases between them. The CDR3 is 14 residues long. Germline CDR1 reads SQVTM; CDR2 reads ANQGSEA. The donors were in the approximately 110-subject validation cohort; that cohort was separate from the roughly 730-subject first cohort. Assay: immunoSEQ multiplex PCR; the TCRdb copy retains only in-frame clones and omits some. The sample gives around 170,000 clones, more than 70% of which show up once; just under 3% is in the top ten. The genes are TRBV29-1 and TRBJ2-1; D is uncertain. The source of this sequence is a man aged 18 to 29 in good health and CMV-seronegative. Sequencing input: PBMCs. The CDR3: CSVESLKLYNEQFF. CDR3 bases: TGCAGCGTTGAAAGTCTAAAACTTTACAATGAGCAGTTCTTC.